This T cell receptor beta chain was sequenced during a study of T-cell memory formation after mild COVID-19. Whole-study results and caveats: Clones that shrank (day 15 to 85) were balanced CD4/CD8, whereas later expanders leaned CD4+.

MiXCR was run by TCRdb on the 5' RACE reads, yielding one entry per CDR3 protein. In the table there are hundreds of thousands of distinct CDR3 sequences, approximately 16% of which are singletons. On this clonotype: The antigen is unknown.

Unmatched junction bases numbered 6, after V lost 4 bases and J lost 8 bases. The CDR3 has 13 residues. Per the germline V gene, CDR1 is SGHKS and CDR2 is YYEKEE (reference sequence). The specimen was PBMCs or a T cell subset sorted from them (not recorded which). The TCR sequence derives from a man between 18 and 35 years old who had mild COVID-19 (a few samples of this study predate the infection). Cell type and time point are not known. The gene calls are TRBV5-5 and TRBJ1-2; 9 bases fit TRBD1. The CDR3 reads CASSNTGGLGYTF. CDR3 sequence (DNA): TGTGCCAGCAGCAATACAGGGGGCTTAGGCTACACCTTC.